The 10 T cell receptor beta chains below were found in one sample sequenced in a study of cytomegalovirus exposure and HLA in healthy donors. The data were produced by immunoSEQ multiplex PCR, yet TCRdb's version contains in-frame clones alone and is incomplete. The sample has under 200,000 clones, about 96% seen once; the top ten hold 0.89%. Sequencing input: PBMCs. Receptors originate from a woman between 18 and 29 years old in good health and CMV-seronegative.

The CDR3 nucleotides read TGTGCCACCAACAGGGCGGGGGGCAATCAGCCCCAGCATTTT. Translating gives CATNRAGGNQPQHF. V gene TRBV2 combines with J gene TRBJ1-5, with D possibly TRBD1 on 6 matching bases. The germline V and J ends were trimmed by 10 bases and 2 bases, with 15 bases remaining between them. CDR1 SNHLY and CDR2 FYNNEI come from the germline V gene. The CDR3 contains 14 residues.

The chain recombines TRBV18 with TRBJ2-3; D not certain. CDR3 length: 13 amino acids. With 2 bases removed from V and 0 bases from J, the gap between germline ends came to 3 bases. The germline gives CDR1 KGHSH, CDR2 LQKENI. The CDR3 sequence: CASSPGSTDTQYF. For the CDR3, the DNA is TGTGCCAGCTCACCAGGCAGCACAGATACGCAGTATTTT.

V is TRBV11-2 and J is TRBJ1-5, with D perhaps matching TRBD1 (5 bases). CDR3 length: 13 amino acids. Germline V gives CDR1 SGHAT, CDR2 FQNNGV. V was pared by 5 bases and J by 5 bases, with 10 bases between. CDR3: CASSQDTYQPQHF. The CDR3 nucleotides are TGTGCCAGCAGCCAGGACACCTATCAGCCCCAGCATTTT.

This clone was observed once. V usage is TRBV13 and J usage is TRBJ2-7; D is possibly TRBD1 (6 bases). CDR3 length: 14 residues. Germline V gene lookup returns CDR1 PRHDT and CDR2 FYEKMQ (reference sequence). Trimming shortened V by 3 bases and J by 2 bases, and 11 bases separated the two germline ends. CDR3 loop: CASSFRQAAYEQYF. CDR3 nucleotides: TGTGCCAGCAGCTTTAGACAGGCAGCCTACGAGCAGTACTTC.

J is TRBJ1-2 and V is TRBV16; unclear D gene. The CDR3 runs to 14 residues. Germline V gene lookup returns CDR1 KGHSY and CDR2 FQNENV. The V and J ends lost 0 bases and 2 bases respectively, with 7 bases between them. CDR3 protein: CASSQSEQNYGYTF. As DNA, the CDR3 is TGTGCCAGCAGCCAATCAGAACAAAACTATGGCTACACCTTC.

The rearrangement joins TRBV6-5 to TRBJ2-5, with 8 bases that match TRBD2. CDR3 length: 15 residues. Unmatched junction bases numbered 15, after V lost 10 bases and J lost 5 bases. The germline CDR1 and CDR2 sequences are MNHEY and SVGAGI. CDR3 region: CATTRWGGGGETQYF. DNA for the CDR3: TGTGCCACCACCCGATGGGGGGGCGGGGGGGAGACCCAGTACTTC.

The chain recombines TRBV6-6 with TRBJ1-2; possible D gene TRBD1, 6 bases. This CDR3 has 16 amino acids. Looked up from germline, CDR1 is MNHNY and CDR2 is SVGAGI (reference sequence). V lost 1 base and J lost 4, with 16 bases in between. This CDR3 is CASSYYRDRTSYGYTF. DNA of the CDR3: TGTGCCAGCAGTTACTACAGGGACCGAACGAGCTATGGCTACACCTTC.

This clone was seen once. CDR3 protein: CASSQVVTGGAGGYTF. For the CDR3, the DNA is TGTGCCAGCAGCCAAGTCGTGACAGGGGGCGCAGGTGGCTACACCTTC. The chain is built from TRBV14 and TRBJ1-2; 10 bases match TRBD1. Germline V gene data show CDR1 as SGHDN and CDR2 as FVKESK. Trimming at V came to 1 base and at J to 7 bases, leaving 9 bases not matched to a gene. The CDR3 has 16 amino acids. The whole variable domain, remainder taken from reference TRBV14 and TRBJ1-2, is EAGVTQFPSHSVIEKGQTVTLRCDPISGHDNLYWYRRVMGKEIKFLLHFVKESKQDESGMPNNRFLAERTGGTYSTLKVQPAELEDSGVYFCASSQVVTGGAGGYTFGSGTRLTVV.

The rearrangement links TRBV6-5 to TRBJ1-2; TRBD1 might be the D (6 bases). Germline CDR1 and CDR2: MNHEY and SVGAGI. The CDR3 contains 15 residues. V shed 7 bases and J shed 4 bases, with 19 bases lying between them. CDR3 bases: TGTGCCAGCACCAAGCGGGGGGCGCGTGCCTATGGCTACACCTTC. This sequence encodes CASTKRGARAYGYTF.

V is TRBV4-1 and J is TRBJ2-7; 13 bases match TRBD2. Germline CDR1 MGHRA, CDR2 YSYEKL. V shed 1 base and J 3 bases; nucleotides not matched to a gene: 0. The CDR3 runs 15 residues. Written as DNA, the CDR3 is TGCGCCAGCAGCCAAGGACTAGCGGGGGGCTACGAGCAGTACTTC. It is translated as CASSQGLAGGYEQYF.